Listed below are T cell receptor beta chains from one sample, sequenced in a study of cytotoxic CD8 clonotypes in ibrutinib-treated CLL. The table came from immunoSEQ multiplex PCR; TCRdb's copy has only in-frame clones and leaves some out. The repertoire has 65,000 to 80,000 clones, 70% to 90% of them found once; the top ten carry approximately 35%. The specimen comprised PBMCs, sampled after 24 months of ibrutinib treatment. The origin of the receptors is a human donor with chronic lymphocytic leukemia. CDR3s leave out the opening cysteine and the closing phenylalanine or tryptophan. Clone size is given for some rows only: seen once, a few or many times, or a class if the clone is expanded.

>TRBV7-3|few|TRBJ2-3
ATFRSHRGEDTQY
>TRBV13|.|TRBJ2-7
ASSSSGSSYEQY
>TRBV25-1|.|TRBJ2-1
ASLLAGGSYNEQF
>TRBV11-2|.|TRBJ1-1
ASSLDLSREAF
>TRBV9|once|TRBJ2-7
ASSVAGTGVEQY
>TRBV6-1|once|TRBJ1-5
ASSASQGEYQPQH
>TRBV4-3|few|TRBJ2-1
ASSQYTLAPNEQF
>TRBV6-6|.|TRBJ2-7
ASSPSGGGMYEQY
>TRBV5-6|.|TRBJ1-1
ASSAPGLGLNTEAF
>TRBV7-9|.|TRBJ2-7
ASSLVGGGYEQY
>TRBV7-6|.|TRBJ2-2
ASSSRATGGPGELF
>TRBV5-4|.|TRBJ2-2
ASSLAGLAGTNTGELF
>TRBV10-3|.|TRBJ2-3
AIRQGGSSTDTQY
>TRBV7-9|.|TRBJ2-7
ASSAHRVSHEQY
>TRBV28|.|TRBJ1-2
ASSSLYGYT
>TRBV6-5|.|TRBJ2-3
ASSYSLREGTDTQY
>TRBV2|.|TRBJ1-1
ARGGQGDTEAF
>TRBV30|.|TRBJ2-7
AWSRSRFPSGRAHEQY
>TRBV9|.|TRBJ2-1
ASSVLAGAYNEQF
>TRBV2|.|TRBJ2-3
ASQGLGTDTQY
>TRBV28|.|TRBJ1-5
ASSLMMSGQPQH
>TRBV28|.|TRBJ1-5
ASSLLIWGGKRQPQH
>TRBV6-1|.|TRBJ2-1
ASSDWTGSYNEQF
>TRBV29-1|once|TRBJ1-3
SVGVDSSGNTIY
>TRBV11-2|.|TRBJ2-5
ASRRTGGGETQY